This TCR beta chain came from a study of T and B cells in COVID-19 patients. The study's findings and limits: Symptomatic-phase blood samples from mildly ill patients and early samples from severe cases were scarce.

CDR1 and CDR2 (germline): SGHAT, FQNNGV. Trimming removed 5 bases from V and 7 bases from J; junction bases left unmatched: 9. The CDR3 runs to 17 residues. Comment on this clonotype: Antigen unknown.

BIOMED2 TRB-A/B primer pools were used in multiplex TRB PCR. MiXCR, run by TCRdb on the multiplex PCR reads, gives a single entry per CDR3 protein. Found here are 5,500 to 8,000 distinct CDR3 sequences, about 22% of them singletons; the top ten hold around 3.4%. TRB was amplified from approximately 250-480 ng of blood genomic DNA. This sequence was found in a human donor who had recovered from COVID-19. The chain links TRBV11-2 to TRBJ2-1; 15 bases line up with TRBD2. The sample taken for sequencing was blood. The CDR3 sequence: CASSERGTSGGLNEQFF. In DNA, the CDR3 is TGTGCCAGCAGCGAGCGAGGGACTAGCGGGGGGCTAAATGAGCAGTTCTTC.